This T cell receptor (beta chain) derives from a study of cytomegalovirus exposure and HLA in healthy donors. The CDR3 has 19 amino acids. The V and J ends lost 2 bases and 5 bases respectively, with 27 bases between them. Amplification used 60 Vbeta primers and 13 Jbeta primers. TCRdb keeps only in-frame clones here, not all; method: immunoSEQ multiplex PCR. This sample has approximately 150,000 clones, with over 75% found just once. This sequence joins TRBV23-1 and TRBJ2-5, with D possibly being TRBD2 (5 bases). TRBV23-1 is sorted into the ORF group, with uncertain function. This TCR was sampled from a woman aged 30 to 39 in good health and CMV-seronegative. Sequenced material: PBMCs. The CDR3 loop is CASSQRQEEGLTIVETQYF. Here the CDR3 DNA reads TGCGCCAGCAGTCAACGGCAGGAAGAAGGACTCACGATCGTGGAGACCCAGTACTTC.